These 9 T cell receptor beta chains originate from one sample sequenced in a study of regulatory T cells in long-lasting Graves disease. Time point reported: newly diagnosed GD, antithyroid drugs for less than 3 months. Preparation of the TCR library used RNA extracted from PBMCs. Investigators prepared the TCR beta libraries by applying iRepertoire HTBI primers and Arm-PCR of CDR3 regions. TCRdb analysed the multiplex PCR reads with MiXCR anew, one entry per CDR3 protein. The table includes a few hundred thousand distinct CDR3 sequences, 20% to 25% detected once. The material was peripheral blood mononuclear cells (PBMCs), obtained at new diagnosis, from a patient treated with antithyroid drugs. These receptors were taken from a female donor with Graves disease.

At least ten counts were recorded for this clonotype. V gene TRBV29-1 combines with J gene TRBJ2-3; no clear D gene. With 1 base removed from V and 2 bases from J, the gap between germline ends came to 7 bases. This CDR3 region has 13 residues. Per the germline V gene, CDR1 is SQVTM and CDR2 is ANQGSEA. CDR3 coding DNA: TGCAGCGTTGAAGTAACTCACACAGATACGCAGTATTTT. Amino acids: CSVEVTHTDTQYF.

This clonotype came up many times. The chain links TRBV5-1 to TRBJ2-7; D unresolved. V was trimmed by 1 base and J by 6 bases, leaving 17 bases between them. CDR1 SGHRS and CDR2 YFSETQ come from the germline V gene. The CDR3 contains 15 residues. CDR3 nucleotide sequence: TGCGCCAGCAGCTTGATCCTCCCGGGTCAGCGCGAGCAGTACTTC. Protein sequence: CASSLILPGQREQYF.

This clonotype was seen at least ten times. The genes are TRBV28 and TRBJ2-2; D may be TRBD1 (5 bases). The germline gives CDR1 MDHEN, CDR2 SYDVKM. V was clipped by 3 bases and J by 4 bases, with 15 bases between them. The CDR3 is 16 amino acids. CDR3 residues: CASSFKGVWGTGELFF. The DNA of the CDR3 is TGTGCCAGCAGTTTTAAAGGGGTATGGGGCACCGGGGAGCTGTTTTTT.

This clonotype was observed many times. The chain employs TRBV19 and TRBJ2-7; 9 bases map to TRBD2. This CDR3 contains 17 residues. V lost 4 bases and J lost 2; bases outside the gene matches: 12. Germline-derived CDR1 and CDR2 are LNHDA and SQIVND (reference sequence). CDR3 sequence reads: CASSRASGALVTYEQYF. DNA for the CDR3: TGTGCCAGTAGTAGGGCTAGCGGGGCCCTTGTTACCTACGAGCAGTACTTC.

This clonotype was detected many times. The rearrangement joins TRBV15 to TRBJ1-5; D ambiguous. The length of the CDR3 is 14 residues. Between the trimmed V and J ends, which lost 0 bases and 2 bases, there was a span of 5 bases. Germline V gene sequence: CDR1 LNHNV, CDR2 YYDKDF (reference sequence). The DNA of the CDR3 is TGTGCCACCAGCAGAGATCTGGGCAATCAGCCCCAGCATTTT. It translates to CATSRDLGNQPQHF. The variable domain in full, completed from reference TRBV15 and TRBJ1-5, reads DAMVIQNPRYQVTQFGKPVTLSCSQTLNHNVMYWYQQKSSQAPKLLFHYYDKDFNNEADTPDNFQSRRPNTSFCFLDIRSPGLGDTAMYLCATSRDLGNQPQHFGDGTRLSIL.

At least ten counts were recorded for this clonotype. The gene calls are TRBV14 and TRBJ2-1, with 7 bases matching TRBD1. The V segment lost 0 bases and the J segment 0 bases; nucleotides outside the gene matches: 2. This CDR3 spans 16 amino acids. The germline V gene encodes CDR1 SGHDN and CDR2 FVKESK. The CDR3 DNA is TGTGCCAGCAGCCAAGAGACAGGGAGCTCCTACAATGAGCAGTTCTTC. It encodes CASSQETGSSYNEQFF.

This clonotype was detected ten times or more. The chain recombines TRBV5-1 with TRBJ2-7; TRBD1 is a possible D gene (6 bases). Trimming removed 4 bases at V and 9 bases at J, with 14 bases between. The CDR3 is made up of 12 amino acids. Per the germline V gene, CDR1 is SGHRS and CDR2 is YFSETQ. The CDR3 is CASSSRQDGQYF. The DNA for the CDR3 is TGCGCCAGCAGCAGCCGACAGGACGGGCAGTACTTC.

A few counts support this clonotype. A read error may be the cause here, since a much bigger clone is one base away. The chain couples TRBV3-1 to TRBJ2-4; 12 bases align to TRBD2. Germline V gene lookup returns CDR1 LGHDT and CDR2 YNNKEL (reference sequence). CDR3 size: 16 residues. The junction had 14 bases not matched to a gene; V was cut back by 4 bases and J by 13 bases. The CDR3 nucleotides are TGTGCCAGCAGCCTTGATCTAGCGGGAGGGTACAATGAGCAGTACTTC. It specifies CASSLDLAGGYNEQYF.

In this sample, this clonotype turned up a few times. J is TRBJ2-2 and V is TRBV4-2; D is perhaps TRBD2 (7 bases). CDR1 and CDR2 from the germline V gene are LGHNA and YNFKEQ. V lost 6 bases to trimming and J lost 1 base, with 15 bases between them. CDR3 length equals 16 residues. CDR3 DNA: TGTGCCAGCAGTGAGGGGGGGGGGTTGAACACCGGGGAGCTGTTTTTT. Protein sequence: CASSEGGGLNTGELFF.